This T cell receptor (beta chain) is drawn from a study of blood T cell repertoires in COVID-19. About the study: T cells, B-cell-depleted T cells, or PBMCs supplied cDNA or gDNA.

As handled by the study authors: Nucleated cell number was recorded as an estimate derived from reference gene primer amplification. Sequencing used immunoSEQ multiplex PCR; TCRdb keeps in-frame clones, though not all of them. The DNA was the basis for D and trimming; V, J and clone size are from that table. The sample holds roughly 130,000 clones, over 80% seen once. Germline assignment: CDR1 WNHNN and CDR2 SYGVQD (reference sequence). This CDR3 contains 14 residues. The ends lost 6 bases at V and 3 bases at J; junction bases unmatched: 4. The clonotype comes from a man between 65 and 85 years old with acute or convalescent COVID-19. Sample: peripheral blood. The chain joins TRBV10-1 to TRBJ2-2, with 7 positions matching TRBD1. Here the CDR3 reads CASSPGQHTGELFF. The CDR3 DNA sequence: TGCGCCAGCAGCCCGGGACAGCACACCGGGGAGCTGTTTTTT.